A single sample gave rise to the 31 T cell receptor beta chains below, sequenced in a study of blood T cells in healthy people across ages. Together with a sample-barcoded 5' primer, a J-beta primer mix was included in a second PCR lasting roughly 6 to 12 cycles. From the 5' RACE reads, TCRdb called clonotypes with MiXCR, one entry per CDR3 protein. The sample holds roughly 720,000 distinct CDR3 sequences, about 53% seen once. What was sequenced was blood. The receptor set was obtained from a man older than 75 in good health.

This clonotype showed up just a few times. Since a much larger clone is just one base distant, this may be a read error. This chain links TRBV5-1 with TRBJ2-7; D ambiguous. This CDR3 region has 13 residues. V was pared by 3 bases and J by 3 bases, with 10 bases between. Germline CDR1 is SGHRS and CDR2 is YFSETQ. DNA for the CDR3: TGCGCCAGCAGCTGGGAAGGGTACTACGAGCAGTACTTC. It specifies CASSWEGYYEQYF.

This clonotype was seen only a few times. The chain couples TRBV7-2 to TRBJ2-7, with a weak D call TRBD2 (5 bases). Germline V lookup: CDR1 SGHTA, CDR2 FQGNSA. Trimming removed 8 bases from V and 6 bases from J, with 17 bases in between. This CDR3 has 13 amino acids. CDR3 residues: CASARVGVPEQYF. The CDR3 nucleotides read TGTGCCAGCGCAAGGGTGGGAGTGCCCGAGCAGTACTTC.

The V gene is TRBV7-2, the J gene TRBJ2-7; D is ambiguous. Germline V lookup: CDR1 SGHTA, CDR2 FQGNSA. The CDR3 spans 14 residues. The V end lost 1 base, the J end lost 2 bases, and 9 bases lay between the germline ends. The CDR3 sequence is CASSLVGKTYEQYF. CDR3 nucleotide sequence: TGTGCCAGCAGCTTAGTAGGGAAGACCTACGAGCAGTACTTC.

The rearrangement joins TRBV3-1 to TRBJ2-6, with D possibly matching TRBD1 (5 bases). Deletions cut 4 bases from V and 5 bases from J, with 9 bases between. Germline CDR1 and CDR2: LGHDT and YNNKEL (reference sequence). This CDR3 is 14 amino acids long. In DNA form, the CDR3 reads TGTGCCAGCAGCCCGGACATGTGGGCCAACGTCCTGACTTTC. As protein: CASSPDMWANVLTF. Combining the CDR3 with reference TRBV3-1 and TRBJ2-6 gives the whole variable domain DTAVSQTPKYLVTQMGNDKSIKCEQNLGHDTMYWYKQDSKKFLKIMFSYNNKELIINETVPNRFSPKSPDKAHLNLHINSLELGDSAVYFCASSPDMWANVLTFGAGSRLTVL.

The rearrangement uses TRBV5-1 and TRBJ2-3, with TRBD2 as a possible D gene (5 bases). Trimming left V 4 bases short and J 2 bases short, with 17 bases between. The CDR3 runs to 16 residues. CDR1 is SGHRS, CDR2 YFSETQ, per germline. The CDR3 loop reads CASSRPGGQSTDTQYF. CDR3 DNA: TGCGCCAGCAGCCGCCCCGGCGGGCAGTCCACAGATACGCAGTATTTT.

This clonotype has only a few counts. The gene calls are TRBV6-6 and TRBJ2-7, with D possibly TRBD2 on 5 matching bases. The CDR3 contains 12 residues. The germline gives CDR1 MNHNY, CDR2 SVGAGI (reference sequence). Between the trimmed V and J ends, which lost 6 bases and 3 bases, there was a span of 9 bases. For the CDR3, the DNA is TGTGCCAGCAGACTAGTTGGCTACGAGCAGTACTTC. Encoded protein: CASRLVGYEQYF.

This clonotype was seen just once. J is TRBJ1-2 and V is TRBV30, with D possibly being TRBD1 (5 bases). V shed 1 base and J shed 3 bases, with 12 bases lying between them. The CDR3 covers 14 residues. The germline CDR1 and CDR2 sequences are GTSNPN and SVGIG (reference sequence). The CDR3 sequence: CAWSGGFKDYGYTF. As DNA, the CDR3 is TGTGCCTGGAGTGGGGGGTTTAAGGACTATGGCTACACCTTC.

This clonotype turned up a few times. The DNA for the CDR3 is TGTGCCAGCAGCCAAGCTCAGACTTATCCTACTGAGCAGTTCTTC. Protein product: CASSQAQTYPTEQFF. The chain links TRBV4-2 to TRBJ2-1; D not certain. The CDR3 contains 15 residues. Germline-derived CDR1 and CDR2 are LGHNA and YNFKEQ. V was shortened by 1 base and J by 9 bases, with 16 bases between the two germline ends.

The sample holds many counts of this clonotype. The gene calls are TRBV2 and TRBJ2-7; 8 positions match TRBD2. V dropped 6 bases and J dropped 3; count of bases not matched to a gene: 10. The CDR3 has 15 residues. In germline, CDR1 is SNHLY, CDR2 FYNNEI. The CDR3 here is CASRDSGTTLYEQYF. The CDR3 DNA is TGTGCCAGCAGAGATAGCGGGACTACTCTCTACGAGCAGTACTTC.

This clonotype was seen once. The chain recombines TRBV21-1 with TRBJ1-6. TRBV21-1 has pseudogene status. This CDR3 has 12 amino acids. The CDR3 DNA is TGTGCCACCGGTGCAAGTAATTCACCCCTCCACTTT. Translating it yields CATGASNSPLHF.

This chain links TRBV5-5 with TRBJ2-3; no firm D call. Germline CDR1 is SGHKS and CDR2 is YYEKEE (reference sequence). V lost 4 bases to trimming and J lost 0 bases, with 15 bases between them. This CDR3 spans 16 amino acids. DNA of the CDR3: TGTGCCAGCAGCCCACAAGGACCCCCTAGCACAGATACGCAGTATTTT. Translated: CASSPQGPPSTDTQYF. The full variable domain, its missing parts supplied by reference TRBV5-5 and TRBJ2-3, is DAGVTQSPTHLIKTRGQQVTLRCSPISGHKSVSWYQQVLGQGPQFIFQYYEKEERGRGNFPDRFSARQFPNYSSELNVNALLLGDSALYLCASSPQGPPSTDTQYFGPGTRLTVL.

The rearrangement uses TRBV3-1 and TRBJ2-7, with a tentative D call TRBD1 (6 bases). The CDR3 length is 16 residues. The germline V gene has CDR1 LGHDT and CDR2 YNNKEL (reference sequence). Trimming took off 1 base at V and 1 base at J, with 14 bases between the two ends. CDR3 sequence: CASSQALERGSYEQYF. In nucleotides, the CDR3 is TGTGCCAGCAGCCAAGCCCTCGAGAGGGGGTCCTACGAGCAGTACTTC.

This clonotype has only one observation. The chain is built from TRBV24-1 and TRBJ2-5, with 15 bases aligning to TRBD2. The CDR3 spans 18 residues. Germline CDR1 and CDR2: KGHDR and SFDVKD. V shed 3 bases, J shed 11 bases, and the junction held 15 bases outside the gene matches. The CDR3 protein is CATSDPGTSGRPRNEQYF. CDR3 DNA: TGTGCCACCAGTGATCCCGGGACTAGCGGGAGGCCCCGCAATGAGCAGTACTTC.

The J gene is TRBJ2-2, the V gene TRBV7-9; TRBD1 or TRBD2 may be the D gene (5 bases each). V was trimmed by 3 bases and J by 8 bases, leaving 19 bases between them. Germline-derived CDR1 and CDR2 are SEHNR and FQNEAQ (reference sequence). The CDR3 length is 16 residues. The CDR3 DNA sequence: TGTGCCAGCAGCTTTAAAGGAGAGGGGCGTTCGGGGGAGCTGTTTTTT. It yields the protein CASSFKGEGRSGELFF.

V usage is TRBV10-3 and J usage is TRBJ2-1, with D possibly matching TRBD2 (6 bases). This CDR3 spans 15 amino acids. The V end was cut by 4 bases, the J end by 4 bases, with 14 bases between. The germline V gene encodes CDR1 ENHRY and CDR2 SYGVKD. The CDR3 nucleotides read TGTGCCATCAGTGTCGGAGGGACGGTTTACAATGAGCAGTTCTTC. It codes for CAISVGGTVYNEQFF.

This rearrangement joins TRBV11-3 to TRBJ2-1; D ambiguous. This CDR3 has 14 residues. CDR1 SGHNT and CDR2 YENEEA come from the germline V gene. Between the trimmed V and J ends, which lost 0 bases and 6 bases, there was a span of 9 bases. Here the CDR3 DNA reads TGTGCCAGCAGCTTAGATCCCTTAGTCAATGAGCAGTTCTTC. Protein product: CASSLDPLVNEQFF.

This clonotype has only a few counts. The J gene is TRBJ2-1, the V gene TRBV27; TRBD2 matches 7 bases. This CDR3 region has 15 residues. Germline V gives CDR1 MNHEY, CDR2 SMNVEV (reference sequence). With 5 bases clipped from V and 4 bases from J, the junction kept 8 bases outside the gene matches. In DNA form, the CDR3 reads TGTGCCAGCAGTCTTACTAGCGAGAAGTACAATGAGCAGTTCTTC. Amino acids: CASSLTSEKYNEQFF.

The chain carries TRBV9 and TRBJ2-1; 7 nucleotides line up with TRBD1. Germline values: CDR1 SGDLS, CDR2 YYNGEE. The V segment lost 3 bases and the J segment 5 bases; nucleotides outside the gene matches: 8. The CDR3 extends over 15 amino acids. CDR3 sequence reads: CASSETGTEDNEQFF. CDR3 nucleotide sequence: TGTGCCAGCAGCGAAACCGGGACAGAAGACAATGAGCAGTTCTTC. Based on the CDR3 plus reference TRBV9 and TRBJ2-1, the full variable domain is DSGVTQTPKHLITATGQRVTLRCSPRSGDLSVYWYQQSLDQGLQFLIQYYNGEERAKGNILERFSAQQFPDLHSELNLSSLELGDSALYFCASSETGTEDNEQFFGPGTRLTVL.

The J gene is TRBJ2-1, the V gene TRBV7-2, with 11 bases matching TRBD2. CDR1 is SGHTA, CDR2 FQGNSA, per germline. The CDR3 spans 17 residues. The V and J ends lost 5 bases and 12 bases, in that order; junction bases with no gene match: 18. The CDR3 nucleotides are TGTGCCAGCAGCCCCAGCGGGCGTCTAGCGGGAGGTTTAAGGCAGTTCTTC. The encoded protein is CASSPSGRLAGGLRQFF. The complete variable domain, with remaining parts taken from reference TRBV7-2 and TRBJ2-1, reads GAGVSQSPSNKVTEKGKDVELRCDPISGHTALYWYRQSLGQGLEFLIYFQGNSAPDKSGLPSDRFSAERTGGSVSTLTIQRTQQEDSAVYLCASSPSGRLAGGLRQFFGPGTRLTVL.

The chain couples TRBV2 to TRBJ2-6; 7 bases are shared with TRBD1. The CDR3 is 16 residues long. V was pared by 8 bases and J by 0 bases, with 7 bases of the junction left unmatched. Germline V CDR1 and CDR2: SNHLY, FYNNEI. CDR3 loop: CASVRTGASGANVLTF. The CDR3, as DNA: TGTGCCAGCGTAAGGACAGGAGCCTCTGGGGCCAACGTCCTGACTTTC.

A few counts support this clonotype. This chain connects TRBV12-3 or TRBV12-4 to TRBJ1-1; 9 positions match TRBD1. The J segment lost 3 bases and the V segment lost 5 bases, leaving 4 bases of the junction unmatched. This CDR3 has 14 residues. The CDR3 region is CASSVRQGDTEAFF. CDR3 nucleotides: TGTGCCAGCAGTGTAAGACAGGGGGACACTGAAGCTTTCTTT.

Here the CDR3 reads CASSPDAGRLIGQHRYAYF. The CDR3 DNA reads as TGTGCCAGCAGCCCCGACGCGGGACGTTTAATAGGGCAGCACAGATACGCGTATTTT. The chain recombines TRBV27 with TRBJ2-3; a possible D gene is TRBD2 (6 bases). Germline lookup yields CDR1 MNHEY and CDR2 SMNVEV (reference sequence). V lost 6 bases, J lost 14 bases, and 39 bases lay in between. The CDR3 contains 19 residues.

This clonotype occurred many times. V usage is TRBV7-2 and J usage is TRBJ2-1, with D unresolved. V shed 5 bases and J shed 1 base, with 12 bases lying between them. CDR3 length: 15 residues. CDR1 and CDR2 from the germline V gene are SGHTA and FQGNSA. The DNA for the CDR3 is TGTGCCAGCAGCCCCACTTTAGGGTCCTACAATGAGCAGTTCTTC. It is translated as CASSPTLGSYNEQFF. Full variable domain (outside the CDR3, taken from reference TRBV7-2 and TRBJ2-1): GAGVSQSPSNKVTEKGKDVELRCDPISGHTALYWYRQSLGQGLEFLIYFQGNSAPDKSGLPSDRFSAERTGGSVSTLTIQRTQQEDSAVYLCASSPTLGSYNEQFFGPGTRLTVL.

The sample holds a few counts of this clonotype. The V call is TRBV28, the J call TRBJ2-3; D remains ambiguous. This CDR3 has 13 residues. CDR1 and CDR2 (germline): MDHEN, SYDVKM. V was cut by 2 bases and J by 14 bases, with 17 bases left in between. The CDR3 loop is CASSLASPANAYF. In nucleotides, the CDR3 is TGTGCCAGCAGTTTAGCTTCCCCCGCAAACGCGTATTTT.

The gene calls are TRBV28 and TRBJ1-4; a possible D gene is TRBD1 (5 bases). The CDR3 totals 15 residues. Germline CDR1 is MDHEN and CDR2 is SYDVKM. Trimming shortened V by 5 bases and J by 8 bases, and 18 bases separated the two germline ends. Written as DNA, the CDR3 is TGTGCCAGCAGTGGGCTGGGGGTCCTAAAGGAAAAACTGTTTTTT. Translated, it gives CASSGLGVLKEKLFF.

V gene TRBV7-2 combines with J gene TRBJ1-1; 9 bases are shared with TRBD1. The junction had 6 bases not matched to a gene; V was cut back by 5 bases and J by 8 bases. The CDR3 covers 13 residues. From germline, CDR1 is SGHTA and CDR2 FQGNSA. This CDR3 is CASSPLDRGEAFF. The CDR3 nucleotides are TGTGCCAGCAGCCCCTTGGACAGGGGCGAAGCTTTCTTT.

CDR3 sequence (DNA): TGTGCCAGCAGTTTCCACGCCGTCAGCTCCTACAATGAGCAGTTCTTC. It encodes CASSFHAVSSYNEQFF. V usage is TRBV12-3 or TRBV12-4 and J usage is TRBJ2-1, with D uncertain. Deletions cut 3 bases from V and 0 bases from J, with 12 bases between. This CDR3 has 16 residues.

J is TRBJ2-1 and V is TRBV27; D is ambiguous. The CDR3 is made up of 15 amino acids. The V end was cut by 6 bases, the J end by 1 base, with 13 bases between. Germline CDR1 reads MNHEY; CDR2 reads SMNVEV (reference sequence). For the CDR3, the DNA is TGTGCCAGCAGAAGGTCCTCGGCGTCCTACAATGAGCAGTTCTTC. Translated: CASRRSSASYNEQFF.

In nucleotides, the CDR3 is TGTGCCAGCAGCCTAGACTTAGGGACTAGCACAGATACGCAGTATTTT. This gives the protein CASSLDLGTSTDTQYF. The chain carries TRBV28 and TRBJ2-3, with a possible D match to TRBD2 (6 bases). The CDR3 sequence is 16 residues long. The ends were cut back, 6 bases at V and 0 bases at J, with 16 bases in the middle. In germline, CDR1 is MDHEN, CDR2 SYDVKM.

This clonotype was detected a few times. V and J are TRBV21-1 and TRBJ2-5. TRBV21-1 is a documented pseudogene. CDR3 length equals 12 residues. As DNA, the CDR3 is TGTGCCAGCAGCAAAAGAAAAGAGACCCAGTACTTC. The encoded protein is CASSKRKETQYF.

The chain uses TRBV28 and TRBJ1-5; D is uncertain. CDR3 size: 13 residues. Trimming took off 6 bases at V and 0 bases at J, with 6 bases between the two ends. Germline values: CDR1 MDHEN, CDR2 SYDVKM. The CDR3: CASRVISNQPQHF. The DNA for the CDR3 is TGTGCCAGCAGGGTAATTAGCAATCAGCCCCAGCATTTT.